The 21 T cell receptor beta chains in this list originate from one sample, sequenced in a study of blood T cell repertoires in COVID-19. This table comes from immunoSEQ multiplex PCR, and its TCRdb copy is limited to in-frame clones, with some not included. The sample comprises under 250,000 clones, just over 85% of which are singletons, and roughly 12% rests with the top ten. Specimen: peripheral blood. The receptors stem from a man aged 50 or older with COVID-19, enrolled during active disease.

This clone was detected once. The J gene is TRBJ2-7, the V gene TRBV7-2; 7 bases are a match to TRBD1. The CDR3 is made up of 14 amino acids. Trimming removed 5 bases from V and 6 bases from J; junction bases left unmatched: 10. CDR1 SGHTA and CDR2 FQGNSA come from the germline V gene. The CDR3 here is CASSAGTVQGEQYF. CDR3 sequence (DNA): TGTGCCAGCAGCGCAGGGACAGTACAGGGCGAGCAGTACTTC.

The chain recombines TRBV5-1 with TRBJ2-1; 8 bases line up with TRBD2. Germline V gives CDR1 SGHRS, CDR2 YFSETQ. V shed 9 bases and J 0 bases; nucleotides not matched to a gene: 8. CDR3 size: 15 residues. The CDR3 region is CATSPGLVSYNEQFF. The CDR3 coding sequence is TGCGCCACTTCTCCGGGACTAGTCTCCTACAATGAGCAGTTCTTC.

This clone was observed once. This chain uses TRBV27 with TRBJ2-5; 11 bases are shared with TRBD2. The trim removed 6 bases at V and 3 bases at J, leaving 9 bases unmatched. The CDR3 length is 16 residues. The germline gives CDR1 MNHEY, CDR2 SMNVEV (reference sequence). In DNA, the CDR3 is TGTGCCAGCAGCCCAAAGACTAGCGGGGTGAAAGAGACCCAGTACTTC. Protein product: CASSPKTSGVKETQYF.

This chain connects TRBV21-1 to TRBJ2-5; the table's D call TRBD1 went unverified against the DNA. TRBV21-1 is shown as a pseudogene. The CDR3 runs to 16 residues. The DNA for the CDR3 is TGTGCCAGCAGCAAAAAAAATGGACAGGGGCAAGAGACCCAGTACTTC. Translated: CASSKKNGQGQETQYF.

The V gene is TRBV11-2, the J gene TRBJ2-7, with D possibly TRBD2 on 5 matching bases. Germline CDR1 is SGHAT and CDR2 is FQNNGV. V dropped 5 bases and J dropped 6 bases, with 14 bases sitting between them. The CDR3 length is 13 residues. The CDR3 region has the DNA TGTGCCAGCAGCCAGTCACTAGTGGGCGAGCAGTACTTC. Residues: CASSQSLVGEQYF.

The chain joins TRBV12-3 or TRBV12-4 to TRBJ1-4, with 8 bases fitting TRBD1. The CDR3 covers 13 residues. V lost 10 bases and J lost 3; bases outside the gene matches: 4. The CDR3: CATQDRANEKLFF. The CDR3 DNA reads as TGTGCCACCCAGGACAGGGCTAATGAAAAACTGTTTTTT.

The gene calls are TRBV28 and TRBJ2-5; perhaps TRBD1 as D (6 bases). Germline V CDR1 and CDR2: MDHEN, SYDVKM. The CDR3 sequence is 15 residues long. V lost 4 bases and J 3 bases, leaving 15 bases between the germline ends. The CDR3 is CASSSPVRGKETQYF. The CDR3 nucleotides are TGTGCCAGCAGTTCCCCGGTCAGGGGAAAAGAGACCCAGTACTTC.

The V gene is TRBV7-2, the J gene TRBJ1-2; D might be TRBD1 (6 bases). Germline lookup yields CDR1 SGHTA and CDR2 FQGNSA. The CDR3 consists of 14 residues. V shed 0 bases and J shed 4 bases, with 9 bases lying between them. The DNA of the CDR3 is TGTGCCAGCAGCTTAGCGGGACACCCCTATGGCTACACCTTC. As protein: CASSLAGHPYGYTF.

V gene TRBV28 combines with J gene TRBJ1-1; no clear D. Trimming pared 4 bases from V and 1 base from J, leaving 4 bases between. CDR1 is MDHEN, CDR2 SYDVKM, per germline. The CDR3 has 12 residues. The CDR3 here is CASSSSNTEAFF. For the CDR3, the DNA is TGTGCCAGCAGTTCCTCGAACACTGAAGCTTTCTTT.

The genes are TRBV6-1 and TRBJ2-2; 9 nucleotides line up with TRBD2. V lost 4 bases to trimming and J lost 2 bases; unmatched junction nucleotides: 5. This CDR3 has 16 residues. The germline V gene encodes CDR1 MNHNS and CDR2 SASEGT. The CDR3 sequence is CASSAIAGVNTGELFF. CDR3 nucleotides: TGTGCCAGCAGTGCAATAGCGGGAGTAAACACCGGGGAGCTGTTTTTT.

This clone was seen more than once but under ten times. The genes are TRBV2 and TRBJ2-7, with 9 bases fitting TRBD1. Per germline, CDR1 SNHLY and CDR2 FYNNEI. This CDR3 region has 14 residues. The junction had 11 bases not matched to a gene; V was cut back by 7 bases and J by 7 bases. CDR3 in amino acids: CASTKQGAVEEQYF. The DNA for the CDR3 is TGTGCCAGCACCAAACAGGGGGCCGTTGAGGAGCAGTACTTC.

The chain recombines TRBV6-5 with TRBJ2-7; 8 bases fit TRBD2. V dropped 1 base and J dropped 2; count of bases not matched to a gene: 4. This CDR3 has 15 residues. Germline values: CDR1 MNHEY, CDR2 SVGAGI. The CDR3 coding sequence is TGTGCCAGCAGTTACTTCCGGGAGGGGACCTACGAGCAGTACTTC. Protein product: CASSYFREGTYEQYF.

The chain employs TRBV28 and TRBJ1-5, with D unclear. The CDR3 extends over 17 amino acids. V lost 5 bases to trimming and J lost 3 bases, with 20 bases between them. Germline V gene data show CDR1 as MDHEN and CDR2 as SYDVKM. The CDR3 nucleotides read TGTGCCAGCAGTGGCGATGTTGGGTCAGGTCTCAATCAGCCCCAGCATTTT. Residues: CASSGDVGSGLNQPQHF.

This clone showed up just a few times. The V call is TRBV19, the J call TRBJ1-5, with 7 bases identical to TRBD1. V lost 3 bases, J lost 0 bases, and 8 bases stayed unmatched. Germline V gene data show CDR1 as LNHDA and CDR2 as SQIVND (reference sequence). CDR3 length: 17 residues. CDR3 in DNA: TGTGCCAGTAGTATTGCGAGGGACAGCAATAGCAATCAGCCCCAGCATTTT. Protein sequence: CASSIARDSNSNQPQHF.

In its sample, this clone was seen many times. This chain links TRBV27 with TRBJ2-3, with no clear D. The CDR3 is 14 residues long. The germline gives CDR1 MNHEY, CDR2 SMNVEV (reference sequence). Trimming pared 6 bases from V and 3 bases from J, leaving 13 bases between. CDR3 loop: CASSDGVGTDTQYF. The CDR3 DNA reads TGTGCCAGCAGCGACGGAGTCGGGACAGATACGCAGTATTTT.

Only one count was recorded for this clone. CDR3 bases: TGCAGTGCCAGTCCCCTAGCGGGGGGGCACGAGCAGTACTTC. It codes for CSASPLAGGHEQYF. This rearrangement joins TRBV20-1 to TRBJ2-7, with 12 bases identical to TRBD2. Germline lookup yields CDR1 DFQATT and CDR2 SNEGSKA (reference sequence). The ends lost 6 bases at V and 5 bases at J; junction bases unmatched: 8. The CDR3 runs 14 residues.

This clone was seen only once. CDR3: CASSRSTGNNEQFF. In DNA, the CDR3 is TGCGCCAGCAGCCGCTCGACGGGAAACAATGAGCAGTTCTTC. V gene TRBV5-1 combines with J gene TRBJ2-1, with D possibly TRBD2 on 5 matching bases. This CDR3 spans 14 amino acids. Germline V gene sequence: CDR1 SGHRS, CDR2 YFSETQ. Trimming removed 4 bases at V and 5 bases at J, with 13 bases between.

The CDR3 loop is CASSSGTSVEETQYF. The CDR3 DNA reads TGTGCCAGCAGCTCCGGGACTAGCGTCGAAGAGACCCAGTACTTC. The rearrangement uses TRBV7-3 and TRBJ2-5; 10 bases are a match to TRBD2. The CDR3 sequence is 15 residues long. Germline V gene sequence: CDR1 SGHTA, CDR2 FQGTGA. Losses at the gene ends were 4 bases for V and 3 bases for J; bases not matched to a gene: 5.

The chain links TRBV30 to TRBJ2-1; 10 bases are a match to TRBD2. Germline-derived CDR1 and CDR2 are GTSNPN and SVGIG (reference sequence). The trim removed 5 bases at V and 6 bases at J, leaving 10 bases unmatched. CDR3 length: 15 residues. The DNA for the CDR3 is TGTGCCTGGGACCTTAGCGGGAGGAGGGTCAATGAGCAGTTCTTC. This sequence encodes CAWDLSGRRVNEQFF.

This chain joins TRBV7-3 and TRBJ2-7, with D perhaps matching TRBD1 (6 bases). The CDR3 has 13 amino acids. Germline values: CDR1 SGHTA, CDR2 FQGTGA. Trimming stripped 4 bases from V and 1 base from J, with 8 bases between. The CDR3 here is CASSSQGSYEQYF. CDR3 sequence (DNA): TGTGCCAGCAGCTCTCAGGGGTCCTACGAGCAGTACTTC.

The V and J genes are TRBV19 and TRBJ1-4; 11 bases align to TRBD1. This CDR3 has 16 residues. V shed 3 bases and J 7 bases; nucleotides not matched to a gene: 7. CDR1 and CDR2 (germline): LNHDA, SQIVND (reference sequence). CDR3 bases: TGTGCCAGTAGTATGCGGACAGGGGGCGTTGGTGAAAAACTGTTTTTT. It encodes CASSMRTGGVGEKLFF. Full variable domain (rest looked up from reference TRBV19 and TRBJ1-4): DGGITQSPKYLFRKEGQNVTLSCEQNLNHDAMYWYRQDPGQGLRLIYYSQIVNDFQKGDIAEGYSVSREKKESFPLTVTSAQKNPTAFYLCASSMRTGGVGEKLFFGSGTQLSVL.